This entry features one T cell receptor beta chain sequence. The antigen remains undetermined. This PCR relied on a set of 60 Vbeta primers and 13 Jbeta primers. The table came from immunoSEQ multiplex PCR; TCRdb's copy has only in-frame clones and leaves some out. The sample is made up of over 100,000 clones, and the top ten hold about 1.8% of it. This record belongs to a study of cytomegalovirus exposure and HLA in healthy donors. About the research overall: Early released data comprised around 80 million unique TCRs from HLA-typed donors. Whole-study findings and limits: What a later analysis reportedly showed was that an Asian-associated ancestry cluster had fewer N-insertions than the 666-donor mean. The authors enumerated over 150 TCR beta chains as linked to cytomegalovirus. Reports described diagnosis of cytomegalovirus status by the classifier as highly specific and sensitive.

Germline-derived CDR1 and CDR2 are SGHRS and YFSETQ. V dropped 0 bases and J dropped 4 bases, with 14 bases sitting between them. The CDR3 is 15 residues long. The J gene is TRBJ2-7, the V gene TRBV5-1; weak D call: TRBD2 (5 bases). The clonotype was recovered from a man younger than 35 in good health and CMV-seronegative. What was sequenced was PBMCs. The CDR3 region has the DNA TGCGCCAGCAGCTTGGACTTTAGGAGGATATACGAGCAGTACTTC. Its translation is CASSLDFRRIYEQYF.